What follows describes a single TCR beta chain. Trimming stripped 0 bases from V and 4 bases from J, with 5 bases between. The CDR3 runs to 14 residues. CDR1 and CDR2 from the germline V gene are SGHRS and YFSETQ. The sample originates from a study of blood T cell repertoires in COVID-19. Overall study context: Spain, Italy and the United States supplied samples that represented acute and convalescent COVID-19. PBMCs, B-cell-depleted T cells, or T cells were the source of the cDNA or gDNA that made up the material.

Original analysis: Researchers report that nucleated cell counts were estimated from reference gene primer amplification. This table comes from immunoSEQ multiplex PCR, and its TCRdb copy is limited to in-frame clones, with some not included. Clonal size and the V and J genes are those of that table, whereas D and trimming came from the DNA. The table shows hundreds of thousands of clones, with 85% occurring only once. The sequencing sample was made of peripheral blood. This TCR was recovered from a woman aged 50 to 65 with active or convalescent COVID-19. V and J are TRBV5-1 and TRBJ2-6, with unresolved D. The CDR3 region is CASSLVSGANVLTF. CDR3 nucleotides: TGCGCCAGCAGCTTGGTGAGCGGGGCCAACGTCCTGACTTTC.